This T cell receptor (beta chain) emerged from a study of cytomegalovirus exposure and HLA in healthy donors. A remark on this clone: The antigen is not known.

Study-wide results and caveats: Later on, analysis showed that most CMV-associated TCR beta chains appeared to be HLA-restricted. Presence/absence analyses rested on an assumption that sequencing depth was roughly uniform across donors.

PCR amplification relied on 60 Vbeta primers (plus 13 Jbeta primers). Assay used: immunoSEQ multiplex PCR; TCRdb lists only in-frame clones, some missing. Recorded for this sample: about 110,000 clones. This CDR3 comprises 13 residues. After removal of 6 bases from V and 6 bases from J, the junction contained 5 bases not matched to a gene. CDR1 is SNHLY and CDR2 is FYNNEI in the germline V gene. Every donor was a healthy person donating bone marrow. When sampled, the donors appeared nominally healthy, though they likely had unrecorded immune exposures. This receptor was identified in a man between 18 and 35 years old in good health and CMV-seronegative. J is TRBJ2-3 and V is TRBV2; 8 nucleotides line up with TRBD2. Sequenced: PBMCs. CDR3 sequence (DNA): TGTGCCAGCAGCGGGACTAGGGGGGATACGCAGTATTTT. Translated, it gives CASSGTRGDTQYF.